The clone carrying this T cell receptor beta chain was counted a few times. Its antigen is unknown. The CDR3 has 12 amino acids. V was cut by 4 bases and J by 15 bases, with 16 bases left in between. Germline V gene data show CDR1 as KGHSH and CDR2 as LQKENI. Using its own MiXCR run on the RT-PCR reads, TCRdb lists one record per CDR3 protein. The sample has approximately 700,000 distinct CDR3 sequences, 15% to 19% seen once; the top ten hold approximately 10%. The data were obtained in a study of response to subunit inactivated influenza vaccine. The study, taken as a whole, reports: The authors offered the suggestion that each seasonal influenza vaccination recruits few new T cells.

The sequence was obtained from a man aged 45-65 years who received an inactivated influenza vaccine. V gene TRBV18 combines with J gene TRBJ2-1; possible D gene TRBD1, 6 bases. Sequenced material: PBMCs from blood, taken about 12 days after vaccination. The CDR3 loop is CASSREDSVGFF. In DNA, the CDR3 is TGTGCCAGCTCACGAGAGGACAGTGTCGGGTTCTTC.